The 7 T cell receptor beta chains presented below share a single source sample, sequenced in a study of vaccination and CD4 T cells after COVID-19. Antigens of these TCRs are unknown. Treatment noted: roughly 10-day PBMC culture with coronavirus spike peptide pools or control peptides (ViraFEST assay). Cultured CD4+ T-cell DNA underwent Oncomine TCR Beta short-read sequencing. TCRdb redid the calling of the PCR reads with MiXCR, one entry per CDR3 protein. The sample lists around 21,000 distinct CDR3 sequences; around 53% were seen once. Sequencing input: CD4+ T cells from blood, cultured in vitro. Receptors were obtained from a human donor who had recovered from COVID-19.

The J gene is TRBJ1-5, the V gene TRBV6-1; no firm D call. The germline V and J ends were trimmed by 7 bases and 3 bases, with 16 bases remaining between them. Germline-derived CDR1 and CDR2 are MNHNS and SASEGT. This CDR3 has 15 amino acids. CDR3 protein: CASNQIGRINQPQHF. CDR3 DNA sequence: TGTGCCAGCAATCAAATCGGCCGGATCAATCAGCCCCAGCATTTT.

This CDR3 is CASRNSKGLYEQYF. The CDR3 nucleotides are TGTGCCAGCAGGAATTCCAAGGGTTTGTACGAGCAGTACTTC. The chain recombines TRBV28 with TRBJ2-7; D not resolved. The CDR3 extends over 14 amino acids. Trimming took off 6 bases at V and 4 bases at J, with 16 bases between the two ends. Germline-derived CDR1 and CDR2 are MDHEN and SYDVKM. Full variable domain (rest looked up from reference TRBV28 and TRBJ2-7): DVKVTQSSRYLVKRTGEKVFLECVQDMDHENMFWYRQDPGLGLRLIYFSYDVKMKEKGDIPEGYSVSREKKERFSLILESASTNQTSMYLCASRNSKGLYEQYFGPGTRLTVT.

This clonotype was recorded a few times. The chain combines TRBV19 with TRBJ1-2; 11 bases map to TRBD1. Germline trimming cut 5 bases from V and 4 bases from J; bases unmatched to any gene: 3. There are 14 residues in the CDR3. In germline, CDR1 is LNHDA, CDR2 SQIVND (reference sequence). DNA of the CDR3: TGTGCCAGTAGTTCCGGGACAGGGGGCTATGGCTACACCTTC. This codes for CASSSGTGGYGYTF. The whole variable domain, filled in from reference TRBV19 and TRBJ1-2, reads DGGITQSPKYLFRKEGQNVTLSCEQNLNHDAMYWYRQDPGQGLRLIYYSQIVNDFQKGDIAEGYSVSREKKESFPLTVTSAQKNPTAFYLCASSSGTGGYGYTFGSGTRLTVV.

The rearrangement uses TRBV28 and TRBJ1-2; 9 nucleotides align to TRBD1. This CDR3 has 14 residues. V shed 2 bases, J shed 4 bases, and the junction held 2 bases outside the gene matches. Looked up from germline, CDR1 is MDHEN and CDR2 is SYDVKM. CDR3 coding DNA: TGTGCCAGCAGTTTAGGACAGGGGACCTATGGCTACACCTTC. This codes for CASSLGQGTYGYTF.

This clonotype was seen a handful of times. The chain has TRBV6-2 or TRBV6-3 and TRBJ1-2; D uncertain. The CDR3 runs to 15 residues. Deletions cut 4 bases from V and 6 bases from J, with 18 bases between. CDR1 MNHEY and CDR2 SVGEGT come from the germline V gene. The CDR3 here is CASSLLALRGHGYTF. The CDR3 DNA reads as TGTGCCAGCAGTTTGTTGGCCTTGCGGGGTCATGGCTACACCTTC.

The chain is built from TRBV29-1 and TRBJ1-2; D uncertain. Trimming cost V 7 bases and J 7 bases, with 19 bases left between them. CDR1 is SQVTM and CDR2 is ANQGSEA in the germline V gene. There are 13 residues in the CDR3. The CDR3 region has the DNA TGCAGCGCTAGGCAGGAGGCTCCTGGTGGCTACACCTTC. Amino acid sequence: CSARQEAPGGYTF.

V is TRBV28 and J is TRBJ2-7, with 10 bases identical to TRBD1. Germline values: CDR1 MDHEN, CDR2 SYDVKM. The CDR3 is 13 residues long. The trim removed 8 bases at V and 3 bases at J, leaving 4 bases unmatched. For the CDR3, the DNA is TGTGCCAGCTCCGGGACAGGGGACTACGAGCAGTACTTC. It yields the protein CASSGTGDYEQYF.